This T cell receptor (beta chain) comes out of a study of blood T cell repertoires in COVID-19 (dated by TCRdb to the early 2020s). For the study in its entirety: Collaborator samples came from the United States, Italy and Spain and covered acute and convalescent phases of COVID-19. The material from the prospective study consisted of cDNA or gDNA derived from T cells, B-cell-depleted T cells, or PBMCs. Deeply sampled blood TCRbeta repertoires from subjects exposed to, actively infected with, or recovered from COVID-19 were included in the dataset. The repertoires were released in a freely available public database meant as a resource for research on the immune response to SARS-CoV-2. The samples were drawn from two sources: the first 160 participants of the ongoing ImmuneRACE study, and 1,000 to 1,500 subjects contributed by 6 global collaborators. The sample metadata nearly always contained a de-identified subject ID, COVID-19 status, age in years and sex. HLA class I and class II types, where available, came from metadata supplied by the sample provider rather than from assay-based typing. The paper as a whole reports these results and caveats: Clinical and demographic metadata were provided uncurated, with the amount varying by source and participant.

In Seattle, one collaborating source enrolled patients while the infection was active and tracked those patients longitudinally over the course of disease. The collaborating institutions used their own protocols to collect whole blood in K2EDTA tubes. For TCRbeta analysis, collaborators shipped samples in one of three forms: frozen whole blood, isolated PBMCs, or DNA extracted from either of those sample types. TCRbeta CDR3 regions were amplified from genomic DNA using the immunoSEQ Assay, a bias-controlled multiplex PCR. The authors' analysis ran thus. The number of nucleated cells in each sample was estimated from the amplification of reference gene primers within the assay. Sequence reads were collapsed and filtered to measure the absolute abundance of every unique TCRbeta CDR3 rearrangement. For each sample, productive Simpson clonality was calculated by taking the square root of Simpson's diversity index across productive rearrangements. The table comes from immuneACCESS by way of TCRdb, which keeps in-frame sequences with V and J called. Part of the clones is missing from these tables; in studies checked, under half for an unresolved V gene and the rest for unknown reasons. The V and J calls and clone size are taken from that table; D and trimming were inferred from the DNA. Across this sample there are about 180,000 clones, with 80% to 85% seen only once. The ten largest clones add up to approximately 8% of the sample.

Remarks on this clone: Its antigen is currently not known. No base quality values were provided; no much bigger clone lies one nucleotide off.

Per the germline V gene, MNHEY is the CDR1 and SVGAGI is the CDR2. V gives up 0 bases and J gives up 8 bases, and the segment between their germline ends measures 12 bases. CDR3 length: 14 amino acids, cysteine to phenylalanine. The kept DNA is CDR3 alone, 42 bases in frame from the first base. The sequence came from a woman aged 70-85 years with COVID-19, enrolled during active disease. The source material was peripheral blood. The rearranged chain carries TRBV6-5 and TRBJ2-3, with the identity of the D gene unclear. Here the CDR3 is given as CASSYSPSPLTQYF. At the DNA level, the sequence is TGTGCCAGCAGTTACTCCCCGTCCCCTCTTACGCAGTATTTT.